The 26 T cell receptor beta chains reported below all come from one sample, sequenced in a study of T cells in Graves' hyperthyroidism and ophthalmopathy. Authors of the study amplified TCR beta CDR3 regions from RNA transcripts. HTBI primers were the set used in a first-round RT-PCR of the TCR CDR3. TCRdb ran MiXCR on the multiplex PCR reads and lists one entry per CDR3 protein. Among about 270,000 distinct CDR3 sequences listed, about 20% were seen once. What was sequenced was blood. All receptors come from a man between 25 and 39 years old with Graves' ophthalmopathy.

The table lists this clonotype with a few counts. Here the CDR3 DNA reads TGCAGCGTTGAGGTACGGGACTCTGGGGCCAACGTCCTGACTTTC. This translates into CSVEVRDSGANVLTF. The chain joins TRBV29-1 to TRBJ2-6; D is possibly TRBD2 (5 bases). CDR3 length equals 15 residues. With 3 bases removed from V and 0 bases from J, the gap between germline ends came to 9 bases. Germline V gives CDR1 SQVTM, CDR2 ANQGSEA.

This clonotype was recorded many times. DNA of the CDR3: TGTGCCAGCAGCCTGGCGGGACTCTCAAATGAGCAGTTCTTC. Translation gives CASSLAGLSNEQFF. This chain links TRBV3-1 with TRBJ2-1, with a tentative D call TRBD2 (6 bases). The CDR3 contains 14 residues. V lost 4 bases, J lost 7 bases, and 14 bases lay in between. In germline, CDR1 is LGHDT, CDR2 YNNKEL (reference sequence).

A few counts support this clonotype. The chain links TRBV13 to TRBJ2-7; 7 nucleotides match TRBD1. The CDR3 has 13 amino acids. V shed 2 bases, J shed 5 bases, and the junction held 3 bases outside the gene matches. Germline V gene data show CDR1 as PRHDT and CDR2 as FYEKMQ (reference sequence). CDR3: CASSLRQGDEQYF. CDR3 DNA: TGTGCCAGCAGCTTACGACAGGGCGACGAGCAGTACTTC.

The chain uses TRBV7-8 and TRBJ1-2; D call uncertain. The CDR3 covers 12 residues. V was trimmed by 5 bases and J by 3 bases, leaving 7 bases between them. The germline V gene encodes CDR1 SGHVS and CDR2 FQNEAQ. As DNA, the CDR3 is TGTGCCAGCAGCGGAAGGCACTATGGCTACACCTTC. It encodes CASSGRHYGYTF.

This clonotype was counted at least ten times. The chain joins TRBV2 to TRBJ2-1; 12 nucleotides match TRBD2. The J segment lost 7 bases and the V segment lost 4 bases, leaving 11 bases of the junction unmatched. Germline CDR1 is SNHLY and CDR2 is FYNNEI. The CDR3 contains 17 residues. CDR3 in DNA: TGTGCCAGCAGTGCGTCAGATCCTAGCGGGAGGGTGAATGAGCAGTTCTTC. Amino acid sequence: CASSASDPSGRVNEQFF.

This clonotype was counted only a few times. The genes are TRBV18 and TRBJ2-7; D ambiguous. This CDR3 region has 13 residues. The germline V and J ends were trimmed by 4 bases and 3 bases, with 10 bases remaining between them. Germline loops: CDR1 KGHSH, CDR2 LQKENI. The CDR3 region has the DNA TGTGCCAGCTCACTACATAGGAACTACGAGCAGTACTTC. This translates into CASSLHRNYEQYF.

There are many counts of this clonotype. This sequence joins TRBV11-2 and TRBJ2-5, with D perhaps matching TRBD1 (5 bases). Germline values: CDR1 SGHAT, CDR2 FQNNGV. V was cut by 6 bases and J by 6 bases, with 17 bases left in between. The CDR3 covers 14 residues. Here the CDR3 reads CASRDDGVGQTQYF. CDR3 DNA sequence: TGTGCCAGCAGGGACGATGGGGTGGGGCAGACCCAGTACTTC.

This clonotype has a count of ten or more. The chain recombines TRBV12-3 or TRBV12-4 with TRBJ2-5, with D perhaps being TRBD1 or TRBD2 (5 bases each). This CDR3 has 15 amino acids. With 6 bases removed from V and 2 bases from J, the gap between germline ends came to 16 bases. Written as DNA, the CDR3 is TGTGCCAGCAGCCTGGGACGGAACCTACAAGAGACCCAGTACTTC. Translation: CASSLGRNLQETQYF.

A note on this clonotype: This may be a read error, as it is one base from a much larger clone. The rearrangement links TRBV12-3 or TRBV12-4 to TRBJ1-3; D may be TRBD1 (5 bases). The CDR3 is 14 residues long. In DNA, the CDR3 is TGTGCCAGCAGTCTCCCCGGGACGGTACACACCGTATATTTT. Its protein product is CASSLPGTVHTVYF.

The rearrangement links TRBV28 to TRBJ1-1; D unclear. V lost 3 bases, J lost 5 bases, and 19 bases lay in between. CDR1 is MDHEN and CDR2 is SYDVKM in the germline V gene. The CDR3 runs to 16 residues. CDR3 sequence (DNA): TGTGCCAGCAGTTTCCATCAGACCCCGGGGAGGACTGAAGCTTTCTTT. Protein product: CASSFHQTPGRTEAFF. Full variable domain (rest looked up from reference TRBV28 and TRBJ1-1): DVKVTQSSRYLVKRTGEKVFLECVQDMDHENMFWYRQDPGLGLRLIYFSYDVKMKEKGDIPEGYSVSREKKERFSLILESASTNQTSMYLCASSFHQTPGRTEAFFGQGTRLTVV.

This clonotype was seen more than once but under ten times. The J gene is TRBJ2-7, the V gene TRBV12-3 or TRBV12-4; D gene uncertain. Trimming pared 5 bases from V and 0 bases from J, leaving 11 bases between. There are 14 residues in the CDR3. The chain's CDR3 is CASSTSLTSYEQYF. The CDR3 DNA reads TGTGCCAGCAGTACCTCACTAACCTCCTACGAGCAGTACTTC.

This clonotype was detected a few times. This rearrangement joins TRBV6-1 to TRBJ1-1, with D uncertain. The germline V gene has CDR1 MNHNS and CDR2 SASEGT. This CDR3 has 11 residues. The CDR3 coding sequence is TGTGCAAGCCGGAAGCGCACTGAAGCTTTCTTT. Encoded protein: CASRKRTEAFF.

This clonotype occurred once. The gene calls are TRBV2 and TRBJ1-5; 8 bases line up with TRBD1. The CDR3 consists of 15 residues. The ends lost 5 bases at V and 3 bases at J; junction bases unmatched: 6. Germline CDR1 reads SNHLY; CDR2 reads FYNNEI. The CDR3 region is CASSSGTGYNQPQHF. The CDR3 bases are TGTGCCAGCAGTTCAGGGACAGGCTACAATCAGCCCCAGCATTTT.

The chain uses TRBV29-1 and TRBJ2-2; D is possibly TRBD2 (6 bases). Germline V gene lookup returns CDR1 SQVTM and CDR2 ANQGSEA. V lost 7 bases to trimming and J lost 5 bases, with 8 bases between them. This CDR3 region has 11 residues. The CDR3 here is CSGRGTGELFF. In DNA form, the CDR3 reads TGCAGCGGACGGGGGACCGGGGAGCTGTTTTTT.

This rearrangement joins TRBV20-1 to TRBJ2-3; a weak D match, TRBD2 (5 bases). CDR1 and CDR2 (germline): DFQATT, SNEGSKA (reference sequence). V lost 6 bases to trimming and J lost 3 bases, with 19 bases between them. CDR3 length: 15 residues. Here the CDR3 DNA reads TGCAGTGCAGAGATAGATGGGAGAGGGACAGATACGCAGTATTTT. Residues: CSAEIDGRGTDTQYF.

The rearrangement links TRBV6-1 to TRBJ1-3; maybe TRBD1 (5 bases). Germline assignment: CDR1 MNHNS and CDR2 SASEGT. Trimming removed 6 bases from V and 0 bases from J, with 6 bases in between. The CDR3 spans 13 residues. This CDR3 reads CASRQGSGNTIYF. The CDR3 DNA reads TGTGCCAGCAGGCAGGGCTCTGGAAACACCATATATTTT.

The V call is TRBV10-2, the J call TRBJ1-5; D unresolved. Germline V lookup: CDR1 WSHSY, CDR2 SAAADI. The CDR3 sequence is 15 residues long. Between the trimmed V and J ends, which lost 4 bases and 5 bases, there was a span of 15 bases. CDR3 nucleotide sequence: TGCGCCAGCAGTGGTGTCCCCCGGGAGTATCAGCCCCAGCATTTT. This gives the protein CASSGVPREYQPQHF.

V and J are TRBV7-2 and TRBJ2-4; D uncertain. Trimming shortened V by 2 bases and J by 5 bases, and 7 bases separated the two germline ends. The CDR3 extends over 13 amino acids. Per the germline V gene, CDR1 is SGHTA and CDR2 is FQGNSA. The CDR3 nucleotides are TGTGCCAGCAGCTTATCACTGGAAAACATTCAGTACTTC. This encodes CASSLSLENIQYF.

The rearrangement uses TRBV20-1 and TRBJ1-5; D is perhaps TRBD1 (5 bases). Trimming pared 3 bases from V and 1 base from J, leaving 13 bases between. CDR1 is DFQATT and CDR2 is SNEGSKA in the germline V gene (reference sequence). The CDR3 extends over 15 amino acids. CDR3 sequence (DNA): TGCAGTGCTAGGGGTGACAGTTCCAGCAATCAGCCCCAGCATTTT. This gives the protein CSARGDSSSNQPQHF.

This clonotype has at least ten counts. The rearrangement links TRBV11-3 to TRBJ2-1; tentative D call: TRBD2 (6 bases). From germline, CDR1 is SGHNT and CDR2 YENEEA. Trimming pared 5 bases from V and 8 bases from J, leaving 13 bases between. This CDR3 comprises 13 residues. The CDR3 spells CASSPPWGDEQFF. The CDR3 DNA is TGTGCCAGCAGCCCCCCGTGGGGGGATGAGCAGTTCTTC.

This clonotype was seen only a few times. This chain connects TRBV6-2 or TRBV6-3 to TRBJ1-1; tentatively, D is TRBD1 (5 bases). Germline CDR1 reads MNHEY; CDR2 reads SVGEGT. V lost 0 bases and J 1 base, leaving 6 bases between the germline ends. The CDR3 is 14 residues long. For the CDR3, the DNA is TGTGCCAGCAGTTACTCGAGGGGGAACACTGAAGCTTTCTTT. Its protein product is CASSYSRGNTEAFF.

This clonotype has ten or more counts. The V and J genes are TRBV3-1 and TRBJ2-5, with TRBD1 matching 9 bases. The CDR3 contains 14 residues. With V trimmed by 3 bases and J by 5 bases, 4 bases remained unmatched. Per the germline V gene, CDR1 is LGHDT and CDR2 is YNNKEL (reference sequence). The CDR3 region is CASSQTGGGETQYF. CDR3 nucleotides: TGTGCCAGCAGCCAGACAGGGGGAGGGGAGACCCAGTACTTC.

The chain carries TRBV9 and TRBJ2-7; 9 bases match TRBD2. Germline lookup yields CDR1 SGDLS and CDR2 YYNGEE. This CDR3 is 14 amino acids long. V gave up 5 bases and J gave up 5 bases; unmatched junction bases: 8. CDR3 sequence: CASSYPSGANEQYF. As DNA, the CDR3 is TGTGCCAGCAGTTACCCTAGCGGGGCGAACGAGCAGTACTTC.

Comment on this clonotype: Mismatch with germline at one junction end may stem from a read error. Here the CDR3 DNA reads TGCAGTGCTAGAGGTCCTAGCACAGATATGCAGTATTTT. Translated: CSARGPSTDMQYF. This chain uses TRBV20-1 with TRBJ2-3; D possibly corresponds to TRBD2 (5 bases). The CDR3 consists of 13 residues. Germline CDR1 and CDR2: DFQATT and SNEGSKA (reference sequence).

V and J are TRBV7-9 and TRBJ2-3; 8 nucleotides agree with TRBD2. Germline V gives CDR1 SEHNR, CDR2 FQNEAQ (reference sequence). Germline trimming cut 5 bases from V and 1 base from J; bases unmatched to any gene: 8. The CDR3 length is 16 residues. This chain's CDR3 is CASSPPSGGGTDTQYF. In DNA, the CDR3 is TGTGCCAGCAGCCCCCCCTCGGGGGGGGGCACAGATACGCAGTATTTT.

This sequence joins TRBV28 and TRBJ2-2, with D perhaps matching TRBD2 (6 bases). Germline V gene lookup returns CDR1 MDHEN and CDR2 SYDVKM. This CDR3 has 15 amino acids. With 7 bases removed from V and 4 bases from J, the gap between germline ends came to 16 bases. For the CDR3, the DNA is TGTGCCAGCAATGAGGCGGGACGGCGCACCGGGGAGCTGTTTTTT. Encoded protein: CASNEAGRRTGELFF.